The subject of this entry is one T cell receptor beta chain. Its specific antigen is unknown. Base qualities are not recorded, but no much larger clone differs from it by a single base. This sample was included in a study of post-analysis software for immune sequencing data (dated by TCRdb to between 2015 and 2016). As for the study more broadly: Relapsing-remitting, secondary progressive and progressive-relapsing multiple sclerosis were recorded as disease courses, and subtype annotation was lacking for some patients. The patient repertoires were set against under 13 previously published healthy control repertoires from donors whose ages ranged from roughly 6 to 26 years. A subset of samples was prepared in parallel using single-end sample barcoding, then pooled and co-amplified after Illumina adapter ligation. General findings and caveats noted by the study authors: Patients showed significantly higher frequencies than controls for roughly 5 TRBV segments, among them TRBV5-6, TRBV5-1 and TRBV20-1. The control group was slightly older than the multiple sclerosis patient group. Strong co-clustering of samples prepared in the same batch was shown by direct clustering with F measure, prompting a batch-effect correction. Multiple sclerosis patients had significantly lower normalized Chao1 diversity than controls, a result that suggests substantial peripheral T-cell clonal expansion.

Measured from the cysteine to the phenylalanine, the CDR3 is 12 residues long. Only the CDR3 part of the read is kept: 36 bases, read in frame from the first base. CDR1 and CDR2 were assigned from the germline V gene as MDHEN and SYDVKM. Trimming accounts for 11 bases at V and 1 base at J, while the number of junction bases matched to no gene is 4. The library was generated by PCR. Sequencer: Illumina HiSeq 2500. To reduce PCR and sequencing biases, unique molecular identifiers were built into the TCR beta cDNA libraries. Every 1 to 10 million input T cells yielded approximately 500,000 cDNA molecules, meaning each molecule approximated one T cell. The patient libraries were prepared and sequenced using the same protocol as the earlier healthy control dataset. Within a given batch, samples were prepared together, multiplexed and sequenced on the same HiSeq lane. The paper's processing steps were these. MIGEC handled the raw barcoded reads, throwing out single-read molecular identifier groups before consensus assembly and CDR3 extraction. VDJtools was used for post-analysis of the clonotype tables, and diversity was normalized by down-sampling every dataset to the size of the smallest sample. Repertoire overlap clustering matched CDR3 amino acid but not nucleotide sequences to correct batch-related cross-sample contamination. The public reads were reanalyzed by TCRdb: fastp trimming at Q25, MiXCR alignment, in-frame beta chains only. Each CDR3 protein appears once, grouped with its most common genes and DNA. The V and J calls follow TCRdb's processing rather than the paper's. Recorded for this sample are 650,000 to 900,000 distinct CDR3 sequences; approximately 44% of them occurred a single time. In total, the top ten clones hold roughly 4.5% of the sample.

TCR beta repertoires were profiled from peripheral blood of approximately 13 young patients with multiple sclerosis to demonstrate the VDJtools post-analysis software. The patients with multiple sclerosis were children and adolescents between roughly 6 and 17 years of age. The TCR sequence derives from a girl aged 5 to 17 with multiple sclerosis. The sample taken for sequencing was blood. The chain is made from TRBV28 and TRBJ1-1, and TRBD1 aligns with 7 junction nucleotides. The CDR3 loop reads CALQGWNTEAFF. The sequence in DNA is TGTGCCCTACAGGGGTGGAACACTGAAGCTTTCTTT.